One and the same sample provided the 29 T cell receptor beta chains below, sequenced in a study of blood T cell repertoires in COVID-19. Profiling relied on immunoSEQ multiplex PCR, and the TCRdb table lists in-frame clones only, not all of them. The data contain tens of thousands of clones, over 70% of them singletons. Specimen: peripheral blood. Receptors originate from a man aged 45-60 years with active COVID-19.

The CDR3 is CASSQPVGTSRLFF. CDR3 sequence (DNA): TGTGCCAGCAGCCAACCCGTGGGGACTAGTAGGCTGTTTTTT. The V gene is TRBV3-1 (or the pseudogene TRBV3-2), the J gene TRBJ2-2, with 8 bases aligning to TRBD2. Germline V gene lookup returns CDR1 LGHDT and CDR2 YNNKEL (reference sequence). The junction had 9 bases not matched to a gene; V was cut back by 2 bases and J by 13 bases. The CDR3 totals 14 residues.

The table lists this clone with a count of one. The gene calls are TRBV11-2 and TRBJ2-1, with 12 bases aligning to TRBD2. Germline loops: CDR1 SGHAT, CDR2 FQNNGV. CDR3 length: 15 residues. J lost 10 bases, V lost 6 bases, and 10 bases had no gene match. CDR3 DNA: TGTGCCAGCAGGATCCCGGGACTAGCGGGTCAAGAGCAGTTCTTC. Amino acid sequence: CASRIPGLAGQEQFF.

The V call is TRBV6-5, the J call TRBJ1-2; TRBD1 might be the D (5 bases). The V end was cut by 5 bases, the J end by 4 bases, with 14 bases between. The germline V gene has CDR1 MNHEY and CDR2 SVGAGI. The CDR3 runs to 14 residues. CDR3 coding DNA: TGTGCCAGCAGTAGACAGTCCGCCCGCTATGGCTACACCTTC. Its protein product is CASSRQSARYGYTF.

CDR3 DNA sequence: TGTGCCAGCAGCTTAAATCCAGGGATGAACACTGAAGCTTTCTTT. Translation gives CASSLNPGMNTEAFF. This rearrangement joins TRBV7-3 to TRBJ1-1; D may be TRBD1 (5 bases). The CDR3 loop spans 15 amino acids. The germline V gene has CDR1 SGHTA and CDR2 FQGTGA. The ends were cut back, 1 base at V and 0 bases at J, with 9 bases in the middle.

CDR3 sequence: CASGGKGAGNTIYF. The CDR3 bases are TGTGCCAGCGGCGGTAAGGGGGCTGGAAACACCATATATTTT. V gene TRBV9 combines with J gene TRBJ1-3, with D possibly matching TRBD1 (6 bases). The CDR3 runs 14 residues. Germline V gene lookup returns CDR1 SGDLS and CDR2 YYNGEE. V gave up 7 bases and J gave up 2 bases, with 13 bases separating them.

The V gene is TRBV10-3, the J gene TRBJ2-7, with D perhaps TRBD1 (6 bases). CDR3 length: 14 amino acids. Trimming took off 1 base at V and 4 bases at J, with 11 bases between the two ends. Germline V CDR1 and CDR2: ENHRY, SYGVKD. DNA for the CDR3: TGTGCCATCAGTGAGTACAGGGCCAATTACGAGCAGTACTTC. Translated: CAISEYRANYEQYF.

The V gene is TRBV4-1, the J gene TRBJ2-1; 10 bases agree with TRBD2. Germline V gives CDR1 MGHRA, CDR2 YSYEKL. The CDR3 length is 17 residues. V gave up 6 bases and J gave up 4 bases; unmatched junction bases: 12. CDR3 in amino acids: CASRDLMSGGAYNEQFF. CDR3 coding DNA: TGCGCCAGCAGAGATCTTATGAGCGGGGGGGCGTACAATGAGCAGTTCTTC.

The chain combines TRBV7-9 with TRBJ2-5; the match to TRBD2 covers 9 bases. The CDR3 has 16 amino acids. CDR1 is SEHNR and CDR2 is FQNEAQ in the germline V gene (reference sequence). The trim removed 2 bases at V and 5 bases at J, leaving 9 bases unmatched. CDR3 DNA sequence: TGTGCCAGCAGCTTATTGGCGGGAGGGGGTCGGGAGACCCAGTACTTC. It encodes CASSLLAGGGRETQYF. The complete variable domain, with remaining parts taken from reference TRBV7-9 and TRBJ2-5, reads DTGVSQNPRHKITKRGQNVTFRCDPISEHNRLYWYRQTLGQGPEFLTYFQNEAQLEKSRLLSDRFSAERPKGSFSTLEIQRTEQGDSAMYLCASSLLAGGGRETQYFGPGTRLLVL.

The V gene is TRBV5-1, the J gene TRBJ1-2; D not resolved. Germline V lookup: CDR1 SGHRS, CDR2 YFSETQ. V was pared by 4 bases and J by 2 bases, with 15 bases between. This CDR3 has 15 residues. The CDR3 protein is CASSNTGSLNYGYTF. CDR3 bases: TGCGCCAGCAGCAACACCGGGTCGCTAAACTATGGCTACACCTTC.

The rearrangement links TRBV5-4 to TRBJ2-1; TRBD1 might be the D (6 bases). This CDR3 has 16 amino acids. CDR1 and CDR2 (germline): SGHNT, YYREEE (reference sequence). Trimming cost V 5 bases and J 0 bases, with 15 bases left between them. CDR3 sequence: CASSRYRESSYNEQFF. CDR3 DNA: TGTGCCAGCAGTCGTTACAGGGAGAGCTCCTACAATGAGCAGTTCTTC.

This clone has only a few counts. The V call is TRBV19, the J call TRBJ2-7; D is possibly TRBD1 (6 bases). Trimming cost V 3 bases and J 4 bases, with 13 bases left between them. CDR1 and CDR2 (germline): LNHDA, SQIVND (reference sequence). This CDR3 spans 14 amino acids. CDR3 DNA sequence: TGTGCCAGTAGTATTAACCGGGACAATTACGAGCAGTACTTC. Translation gives CASSINRDNYEQYF.

This clone was detected only a few times. CDR3 DNA sequence: TGCGCCAGCAGCTTCTATCCAGACAGGGTTAAGAATGGCTACACCTTC. Protein: CASSFYPDRVKNGYTF. The chain uses TRBV5-1 and TRBJ1-2; 7 bases line up with TRBD1. The CDR3 covers 16 residues. After removal of 2 bases from V and 6 bases from J, the junction contained 13 bases not matched to a gene. CDR1 is SGHRS, CDR2 YFSETQ, per germline.

This chain connects TRBV7-2 to TRBJ2-2, with D possibly matching TRBD2 (6 bases). The CDR3 extends over 16 amino acids. Germline V gene data show CDR1 as SGHTA and CDR2 as FQGNSA. V gave up 8 bases and J gave up 2 bases, with 18 bases separating them. This CDR3 reads CASRRTVSGNTGELFF. The CDR3 coding sequence is TGTGCCAGCCGACGGACGGTTAGCGGAAACACCGGGGAGCTGTTTTTT.

This chain links TRBV18 with TRBJ1-5; D may be TRBD1 (5 bases). Trimming pared 4 bases from V and 0 bases from J, leaving 13 bases between. The length of the CDR3 is 16 residues. Germline V lookup: CDR1 KGHSH, CDR2 LQKENI. The CDR3 region is CASSLEGVYSNQPQHF. CDR3 nucleotide sequence: TGTGCCAGCTCACTTGAAGGGGTTTATAGCAATCAGCCCCAGCATTTT.

The CDR3: CASSQFLPSSGNTIYF. The DNA for the CDR3 is TGTGCCAGCAGCCAATTTCTCCCGAGCTCTGGAAACACCATATATTTT. This chain uses TRBV14 with TRBJ1-3, with D unresolved. This CDR3 spans 16 amino acids. Trimming left V 2 bases short and J 0 bases short, with 11 bases between. Germline loops: CDR1 SGHDN, CDR2 FVKESK.

The chain uses TRBV13 and TRBJ2-3; TRBD2 agrees at 11 bases. V lost 4 bases to trimming and J lost 5 bases; unmatched junction nucleotides: 2. This CDR3 comprises 14 residues. Germline CDR1 reads PRHDT; CDR2 reads FYEKMQ (reference sequence). CDR3 protein: CASSSGTSGDTQYF. The CDR3 DNA reads as TGTGCCAGCAGCTCCGGGACTAGCGGAGATACGCAGTATTTT.

The chain couples TRBV3-1 (or the pseudogene TRBV3-2) to TRBJ2-5; D ambiguous. CDR1 and CDR2 from the germline V gene are LGHDT and YNNKEL (reference sequence). V was trimmed by 0 bases and J by 5 bases, leaving 13 bases between them. This CDR3 contains 15 residues. CDR3 loop: CASSQEQYMAETQYF. In DNA, the CDR3 is TGTGCCAGCAGCCAAGAGCAATACATGGCTGAGACCCAGTACTTC.

The rearrangement joins TRBV19 to TRBJ2-3; 7 nucleotides agree with TRBD1. Germline CDR1 and CDR2: LNHDA and SQIVND (reference sequence). The V gene end was trimmed by 7 bases and the J gene end by 5 bases; junction bases not matched to a gene: 9. The CDR3 is 14 residues long. The chain's CDR3 is CASNPPGGLDTQYF. CDR3 coding DNA: TGTGCCAGTAACCCCCCAGGGGGTCTAGATACGCAGTATTTT.

The chain uses TRBV6-5 and TRBJ2-5; 9 bases are a match to TRBD2. CDR3 length equals 16 residues. J was trimmed by 5 bases and V by 0 bases; bases with no gene match: 7. Per the germline V gene, CDR1 is MNHEY and CDR2 is SVGAGI. CDR3 protein: CASSYSVLAGSETQYF. CDR3 DNA sequence: TGTGCCAGCAGTTACTCAGTGCTAGCGGGATCCGAGACCCAGTACTTC.

V is TRBV4-1 and J is TRBJ2-3; 13 bases are shared with TRBD2. CDR3 length: 18 residues. The germline V gene encodes CDR1 MGHRA and CDR2 YSYEKL. V lost 3 bases to trimming and J lost 0 bases; unmatched junction nucleotides: 6. The CDR3 loop reads CASSQDGTSGVSTDTQYF. The DNA for the CDR3 is TGCGCCAGCAGCCAGGATGGGACTAGCGGGGTTAGCACAGATACGCAGTATTTT.

This clone was seen a handful of times. The rearrangement links TRBV6-5 to TRBJ1-1; D might be TRBD1 (6 bases). CDR1 and CDR2 from the germline V gene are MNHEY and SVGAGI. This CDR3 contains 15 residues. V lost 6 bases and J 1 base, leaving 15 bases between the germline ends. CDR3 sequence reads: CASRRTLGGNTEAFF. The CDR3 coding sequence is TGTGCCAGCAGACGTACTTTAGGGGGGAACACTGAAGCTTTCTTT.

The chain links TRBV7-9 to TRBJ1-2, with 9 bases aligning to TRBD1. The germline V gene encodes CDR1 SEHNR and CDR2 FQNEAQ (reference sequence). The CDR3 contains 14 residues. Unmatched junction bases numbered 5, after V lost 1 base and J lost 8 bases. The CDR3 sequence is CASSLGGQGFGYTF. In DNA form, the CDR3 reads TGTGCCAGCAGCTTAGGGGGACAGGGTTTCGGCTACACCTTC.

The chain uses TRBV19 and TRBJ2-7; D is unresolved. The CDR3 spans 11 residues. V was pared by 6 bases and J by 4 bases, with 7 bases between. Germline lookup yields CDR1 LNHDA and CDR2 SQIVND (reference sequence). In nucleotides, the CDR3 is TGTGCCAGTAGAAATTTATACGAGCAGTACTTC. Translation gives CASRNLYEQYF.

The chain recombines TRBV19 with TRBJ1-1, with a possible D match to TRBD1 (5 bases). Germline CDR1 LNHDA, CDR2 SQIVND (reference sequence). This CDR3 is 15 amino acids long. Between the trimmed V and J ends, which lost 7 bases and 4 bases, there was a span of 19 bases. CDR3 nucleotide sequence: TGTGCCAGTACATATGGGGGAGGGTTCGGCACTGAAGCTTTCTTT. It translates to CASTYGGGFGTEAFF.

V and J are TRBV5-6 and TRBJ2-7; TRBD2 aligns across 7 bases. Germline V CDR1 and CDR2: SGHDT, YYEEEE. The CDR3 is 15 residues long. Trimming removed 0 bases from V and 4 bases from J; junction bases left unmatched: 7. The CDR3 nucleotides are TGTGCCAGCAGCTTGGTCGGCGGGAGTGGGTACGAGCAGTACTTC. Amino acid sequence: CASSLVGGSGYEQYF. Combining the CDR3 with reference TRBV5-6 and TRBJ2-7 gives the whole variable domain DAGVTQSPTHLIKTRGQQVTLRCSPKSGHDTVSWYQQALGQGPQFIFQYYEEEERQRGNFPDRFSGHQFPNYSSELNVNALLLGDSALYLCASSLVGGSGYEQYFGPGTRLTVT.

The J gene is TRBJ2-3, the V gene TRBV19; possible D gene TRBD2, 5 bases. The CDR3 sequence is 15 residues long. Trimming left V 3 bases short and J 4 bases short, with 14 bases between. Germline loops: CDR1 LNHDA, CDR2 SQIVND (reference sequence). CDR3 DNA sequence: TGTGCCAGTAGTATTGCCCCCCCGGAGGCAGATACGCAGTATTTT. Amino acids: CASSIAPPEADTQYF.

This chain links TRBV6-5 with TRBJ2-3; TRBD2 might be the D (7 bases). The germline V gene encodes CDR1 MNHEY and CDR2 SVGAGI. The CDR3 has 13 residues. Trimming stripped 7 bases from V and 4 bases from J, with 12 bases between. The CDR3 spells CASKRGGADTQYF. CDR3 coding DNA: TGTGCCAGCAAGAGAGGGGGGGCAGATACGCAGTATTTT.

This clone was recorded at least ten times. This sequence joins TRBV24-1 and TRBJ1-3, with 10 bases that match TRBD1. CDR1 and CDR2 (germline): KGHDR, SFDVKD. V lost 8 bases, J lost 2 bases, and 23 bases stayed unmatched. CDR3 size: 21 residues. This chain's CDR3 is CATNNEFSGTGEVKAGNTIYF. The CDR3, as DNA: TGTGCCACCAATAACGAGTTCTCCGGGACAGGGGAAGTAAAGGCTGGAAACACCATATATTTT.

This clone occurred many times. Different DNA sequences within this sample yield the same CDR3. V usage is TRBV5-1 and J usage is TRBJ2-7; 10 bases are a match to TRBD2. V lost 4 bases, J lost 4 bases, and 5 bases stayed unmatched. CDR3 length: 14 amino acids. CDR1 and CDR2 from the germline V gene are SGHRS and YFSETQ. The CDR3 here is CASSAGLADYEQYF. The CDR3, as DNA: TGCGCCAGCAGCGCCGGACTAGCGGATTACGAGCAGTACTTC.